This TCR beta chain derives from a study of regulatory dendritic cells for organ transplantation. Study-wide points: Naive T cells showed high diversity, memory cells less, memory CD8+ least.

The CDR3 covers 16 residues. V lost 1 base and J 4 bases, leaving 14 bases between the germline ends. Germline CDR1 and CDR2: SGDLS and YYNGEE. Memory T cells were CD45RO+, naive were CD45RA+, sorted by FACS. The repertoire was sequenced with immunoSEQ multiplex PCR; TCRdb's copy has only in-frame clones and lacks some. This table holds 30,000 to 45,000 clones, about 89% found once. Of note for this clone: Its antigen is currently unknown.

The specimen sequenced was naive CD8+ T cells from blood. Sample subset: CD45RA+ naive T cells. The chain has TRBV9 and TRBJ1-4; perhaps TRBD1 as D (6 bases). The receptor's source is a human donor in good health. The CDR3 spells CASSVTGTTDNEKLFF. Here the CDR3 DNA reads TGTGCCAGCAGCGTAACCGGGACAACTGATAATGAAAAACTGTTTTTT. Supplemented by reference TRBV9 and TRBJ1-4, the full variable domain reads DSGVTQTPKHLITATGQRVTLRCSPRSGDLSVYWYQQSLDQGLQFLIQYYNGEERAKGNILERFSAQQFPDLHSELNLSSLELGDSALYFCASSVTGTTDNEKLFFGSGTQLSVL.